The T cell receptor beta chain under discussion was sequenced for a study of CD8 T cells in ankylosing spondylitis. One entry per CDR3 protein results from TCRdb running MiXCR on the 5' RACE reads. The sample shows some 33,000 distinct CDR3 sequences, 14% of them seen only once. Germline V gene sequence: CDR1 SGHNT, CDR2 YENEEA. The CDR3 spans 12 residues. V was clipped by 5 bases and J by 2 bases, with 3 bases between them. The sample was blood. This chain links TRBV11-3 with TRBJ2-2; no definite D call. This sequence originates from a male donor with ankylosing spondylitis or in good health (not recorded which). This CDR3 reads CASSANTGELFF. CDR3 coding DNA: TGTGCCAGCAGCGCAAACACCGGGGAGCTGTTTTTT.